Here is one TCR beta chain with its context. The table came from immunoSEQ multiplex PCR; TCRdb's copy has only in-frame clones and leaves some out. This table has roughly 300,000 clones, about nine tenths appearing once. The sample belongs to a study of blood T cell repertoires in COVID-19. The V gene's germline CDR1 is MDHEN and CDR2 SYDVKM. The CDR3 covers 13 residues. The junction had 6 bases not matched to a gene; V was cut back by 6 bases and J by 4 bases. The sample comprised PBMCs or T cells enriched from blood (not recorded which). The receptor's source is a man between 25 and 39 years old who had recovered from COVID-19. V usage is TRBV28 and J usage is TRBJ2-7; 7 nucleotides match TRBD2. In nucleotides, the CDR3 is TGTGCCAGCAGCGGACTAGACGAGTACGAGCAGTACTTC. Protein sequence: CASSGLDEYEQYF.